This T cell receptor beta chain was identified in a study of T-cell memory formation after mild COVID-19. A single record per CDR3 protein comes from TCRdb applying MiXCR to the 5' RACE reads. Seen here are 100,000 to 130,000 distinct CDR3 sequences, 18% observed once, and the top ten hold approximately 5.5%. This clonotype was detected many times. The V gene end was trimmed by 0 bases and the J gene end by 4 bases; junction bases not matched to a gene: 6. This CDR3 comprises 16 residues. The germline V gene encodes CDR1 LGHNA and CDR2 YSLEER. The J gene is TRBJ2-3, the V gene TRBV4-3, with 8 bases fitting TRBD2. Sequences were obtained from PBMCs or a T cell subset sorted from them (not recorded which). The source is a man between 18 and 35 years old who had mild COVID-19 (a few samples of this study predate the infection). Cell type and time point are not known. CDR3 amino acids: CASSQEGDGGADTQYF. CDR3 in DNA: TGCGCCAGCAGCCAAGAAGGGGACGGGGGGGCAGATACGCAGTATTTT.